Listed below are T cell receptor beta chains from one sample, sequenced in a study of blood T cell repertoires in COVID-19. Profiled with immunoSEQ multiplex PCR; TCRdb holds only in-frame clones, not every one. The sample lists approximately 41,000 clones, approximately 90% seen once, with around 9.6% in the top ten. The sequencing sample was made of peripheral blood. The receptors stem from an elderly woman with active COVID-19. The CDR3 runs from the conserved cysteine through the conserved F or W. Fields, in order: V gene, J gene, CDR3 protein.

TRBV5-1	TRBJ2-3	CASSLGLAVTRGTDTQYF
TRBV30	TRBJ1-4	CAWSPPRDRGSNEKLFF
TRBV5-4	TRBJ1-4	CASSYSGEKLFF
TRBV11-2	TRBJ1-6	CASSSLGGGGSPLHF
TRBV9	TRBJ2-7	CASSPLPSRGGYEQYF
TRBV7-2	TRBJ1-2	CASSLDRVYGYTF
TRBV5-8	TRBJ1-2	CASSLERRRFQDGYTF
TRBV6-5	TRBJ2-7	CASSRSGGAYEQYF
TRBV19	TRBJ1-5	CASSRQGDNQPQHF
TRBV7-9	TRBJ1-4	CASSQRTGGNEKLFF
TRBV30	TRBJ2-5	CAWAGLAGGNLETQYF
TRBV6-6	TRBJ2-7	CASSSSGGVYEQYF
TRBV6-6	TRBJ1-3	CASTPRGRNTIYF
TRBV27	TRBJ1-2	CASSTTDTGFGGYTF
TRBV4-3	TRBJ2-7	CASSRFDRSYEQYF
TRBV4-1	TRBJ1-2	CASSQSRGGGYTF
TRBV5-5	TRBJ1-3	CASSLALWGNTIYF
TRBV30	TRBJ2-7	CAWSVLGQGSDEQYF
TRBV5-5	TRBJ1-5	CASSLGTGVSNQPQHF
TRBV7-3	TRBJ2-1	CASSARQGRGSPEQFF
TRBV18	TRBJ1-4	CASSPLAVLNEKLFF
TRBV5-6	TRBJ2-6	CASRKRVSGANVLTF
TRBV5-1	TRBJ2-5	CASSRGTGGETQYF
TRBV28	TRBJ1-5	CASSLPVTGGSQPQHF
TRBV7-2	TRBJ1-6	CASSLEPGNGSPLHF
TRBV5-1	TRBJ2-7	CASSTHRDGGEQYF
TRBV7-2	TRBJ2-7	CASSARDRLVWEQYF
TRBV6-6	TRBJ2-7	CASSRGGSDYEQYF
TRBV28	TRBJ2-5	CAASPPSGGAPETQYF
TRBV4-3	TRBJ1-1	CASSQEVEGGRTEAFF
TRBV6-2/TRBV6-3	TRBJ2-2	CASSARGARTGELFF
TRBV6-2/TRBV6-3	TRBJ2-3	CASSYSAGGPGTQYF
TRBV19	TRBJ1-2	CASSLGQGGGYTF
TRBV4-3	TRBJ1-2	CASSHSDYGYTF
TRBV6-5	TRBJ2-7	CASSIRDRGAYEQYF
TRBV11-2	TRBJ1-2	CASSYSTGAWGYTF
TRBV30	TRBJ1-1	CAWSEQGWGTEAFF
TRBV28	TRBJ1-4	CASSSGGATNEKLFF
TRBV5-6	TRBJ1-3	CASSFTGNTIYF
TRBV6-1	TRBJ2-7	CASSEEPRTYEQYF
TRBV6-6	TRBJ2-5	CASRRLAGGKIQETQYF
TRBV9	TRBJ2-1	CASSVSGSSYNEQFF
TRBV24-1	TRBJ2-1	CATSEQRLAGGRNEQFF
TRBV29-1	TRBJ1-2	CSVWDTKNYGYTF
TRBV6-5	TRBJ2-1	CASSPDRGRVNEQFF
TRBV6-5	TRBJ2-2	CATRQGGTGELFF
TRBV6-5	TRBJ2-1	CASRTTSGGTNEQFF
TRBV5-1	TRBJ1-1	CASSLDGRANTEAFF
TRBV7-9	TRBJ2-3	CASSLFTDTQYF
TRBV19	TRBJ2-7	CASSPSVAGGHEQYF
TRBV28	TRBJ2-3	CASSLGVDRYTDTQYF
TRBV6-2/TRBV6-3	TRBJ1-1	CASSTRTGHTEAFF